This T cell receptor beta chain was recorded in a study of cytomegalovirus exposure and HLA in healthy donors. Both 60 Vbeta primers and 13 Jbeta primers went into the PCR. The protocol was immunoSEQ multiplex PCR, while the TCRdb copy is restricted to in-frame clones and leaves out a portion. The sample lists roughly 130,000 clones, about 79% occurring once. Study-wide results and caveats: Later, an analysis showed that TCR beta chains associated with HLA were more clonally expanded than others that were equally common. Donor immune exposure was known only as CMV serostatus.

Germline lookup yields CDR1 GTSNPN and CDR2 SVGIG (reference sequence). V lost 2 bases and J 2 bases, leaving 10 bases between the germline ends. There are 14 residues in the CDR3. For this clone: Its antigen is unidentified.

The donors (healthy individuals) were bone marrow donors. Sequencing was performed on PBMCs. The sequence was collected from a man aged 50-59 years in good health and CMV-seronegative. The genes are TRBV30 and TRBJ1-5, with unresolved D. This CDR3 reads CAWSPNSGNQPQHF. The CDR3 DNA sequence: TGTGCCTGGAGTCCGAATTCGGGCAATCAGCCCCAGCATTTT.